The T cell receptor (beta chain) described here comes from a study of pediatric ulcerative colitis. In regard to this clone: Its target is unknown.

The CDR3 loop spans 15 amino acids. The germline CDR1 and CDR2 sequences are MNHNS and SASEGT. V shed 4 bases and J 4 bases; nucleotides not matched to a gene: 2. Rectal tissue came from one to two pinch biopsies taken at colonoscopy. Control subjects, colonoscoped for suspected IBD, had macroscopically and histologically normal endoscopy. General observations from the study: Ulcerative colitis patients shared more blood-rectal clones than controls.

The assay was run at survey level. Up to 500,000 reads were sequenced per sample. The data were produced by immunoSEQ multiplex PCR, yet TCRdb's version contains in-frame clones alone and is incomplete. The table records some 10,000 clones, roughly four fifths of them present only once. The chain recombines TRBV6-1 with TRBJ2-3; 13 bases map to TRBD2. The sequence was collected from a girl between 10 and 17 years old who was a control in a study of pediatric ulcerative colitis. The sample was gut tissue. DNA of the CDR3: TGTGCCAGCAGTGTACTAGCGGGAGGGCCAGATACGCAGTATTTT. It translates to CASSVLAGGPDTQYF.